Listed below are T cell receptor beta chains from one sample, sequenced in a study of blood T cells in healthy people across ages. TCRdb reprocessed the 5' RACE reads with MiXCR, giving one entry per CDR3 protein. In the table there are about 830,000 distinct CDR3 sequences, roughly 60% of which are singletons. Specimen: blood. The receptor set was obtained from a man aged 30 to 45 in good health. Both conserved end residues are part of each CDR3. The order of the fields is V gene, J gene, D gene, clone size, CDR3 protein, CDR3 DNA. D genes are given only for firm matches. Only some rows state a clone size, as once, few, many or a class for expanded clones.

>TRBV4-2|TRBJ2-3|.|.
CASSQAATDTQYF
TGTGCCAGCAGCCAAGCCGCGACAGATACGCAGTATTTT
>TRBV7-2|TRBJ2-3|.|few
CASSLSETDTQYF
TGTGCCAGCAGCTTAAGCGAAACAGATACGCAGTATTTT
>TRBV10-1|TRBJ1-1|.|few
CASSEQESTEAFF
TGCGCCAGCAGTGAGCAGGAGAGCACTGAAGCTTTCTTT
>TRBV7-2|TRBJ2-1|TRBD1|.
CAGSWAGTGHNEQFF
TGCGCCGGCAGCTGGGCCGGGACAGGGCACAATGAGCAGTTCTTC
>TRBV11-2|TRBJ1-1|.|.
CASSPLGPSYTEAFF
TGTGCCAGCAGCCCACTCGGACCTTCTTACACTGAAGCTTTCTTT
>TRBV15|TRBJ1-1|.|.
CATSPGRVNTEAFF
TGTGCCACCAGCCCCGGGAGGGTGAACACTGAAGCTTTCTTT
>TRBV4-3|TRBJ2-7|TRBD2|.
CASSQDLVVLAGAGSGNEQYF
TGCGCCAGCAGCCAAGATCTGGTGGTACTAGCGGGGGCCGGGAGCGGAAACGAGCAGTACTTC
>TRBV7-2|TRBJ1-2|.|.
CASSLAGGASYYGYTF
TGTGCCAGCAGCTTAGCGGGGGGCGCTTCTTACTATGGCTACACCTTC
>TRBV20-1|TRBJ1-4|.|.
CSALQEKLFF
TGCAGTGCGTTGCAAGAAAAACTGTTTTTT
>TRBV12-3/TRBV12-4|TRBJ1-2|.|.
CASSSGPQANYGYTF
TGTGCCAGCAGTTCGGGACCGCAGGCTAACTATGGTTACACCTTC
>TRBV7-9|TRBJ2-5|.|few
CASSGQGTAQETQYF
TGTGCCAGCAGCGGACAAGGGACTGCTCAAGAGACCCAGTACTTC
>TRBV7-9|TRBJ1-2|.|once
CASSLTTGPTNYGYTF
TGTGCCAGCAGCTTAACGACAGGCCCTACGAACTATGGCTACACCTTC
>TRBV5-1|TRBJ2-1|TRBD2|.
CASSERWIPNSGGPLYNEQFF
TGCGCCAGCAGCGAGCGGTGGATACCCAATAGCGGGGGGCCTCTCTACAATGAGCAGTTCTTC
>TRBV20-1|TRBJ2-5|.|.
CSAAWGRSDQETQYF
TGCAGTGCCGCCTGGGGTCGTTCAGACCAAGAGACCCAGTACTTC
>TRBV30|TRBJ2-7|.|.
CAWRGRGTDEQYF
TGTGCCTGGAGGGGTAGGGGAACTGACGAGCAGTACTTC
>TRBV20-1|TRBJ2-5|.|.
CSLGSGETQYF
TGCAGCCTAGGCAGCGGAGAGACCCAGTACTTC
>TRBV12-3/TRBV12-4|TRBJ2-7|.|.
CASSAGGASSYEQYF
TGTGCCAGCAGTGCTGGGGGGGCGAGCTCCTACGAGCAGTACTTC
>TRBV20-1|TRBJ2-7|.|many
CSANKGDYGPYEQYF
TGCAGTGCTAATAAGGGTGATTATGGGCCCTACGAGCAGTACTTC
>TRBV7-2|TRBJ2-7|TRBD1|few
CASSRSTGASSYEQYF
TGTGCCAGCAGCCGTAGTACAGGGGCGAGCTCCTACGAGCAGTACTTC
>TRBV7-9|TRBJ2-7|.|.
CASSKTPYEQYF
TGTGCCAGCAGCAAAACACCCTACGAGCAGTACTTC
>TRBV20-1|TRBJ2-5|TRBD2|few
CSAGGGAMGIQTQYF
TGCAGTGCTGGCGGGGGGGCTATGGGGATACAGACCCAGTACTTC
>TRBV7-2|TRBJ2-4|TRBD2|.
CVSSPTGTSGPRVTKNIQYF
TGTGTCAGCAGCCCGACCGGGACTAGCGGGCCCCGTGTGACCAAAAACATTCAGTACTTC
>TRBV29-1|TRBJ2-3|TRBD2|.
CSVRVAGGTDTQYF
TGCAGCGTTCGGGTGGCGGGAGGGACAGATACGCAGTATTTT
>TRBV20-1|TRBJ2-7|TRBD2|.
CSASLISGSSREQYF
TGCAGTGCTTCATTGATTAGCGGGAGTAGTCGCGAGCAGTACTTC
>TRBV7-3|TRBJ2-3|TRBD2|.
CASSRDYGAQYF
TGTGCCAGCAGCAGGGACTACGGCGCGCAGTATTTT
>TRBV7-2|TRBJ2-1|.|many
CASSYRSGAKQFF
TGTGCCAGCAGCTATAGGTCAGGCGCCAAGCAGTTCTTC
>TRBV6-2/TRBV6-3|TRBJ2-7|.|few
CASSYGGPYEQYF
TGTGCCAGCAGTTACGGGGGACCCTACGAGCAGTACTTC